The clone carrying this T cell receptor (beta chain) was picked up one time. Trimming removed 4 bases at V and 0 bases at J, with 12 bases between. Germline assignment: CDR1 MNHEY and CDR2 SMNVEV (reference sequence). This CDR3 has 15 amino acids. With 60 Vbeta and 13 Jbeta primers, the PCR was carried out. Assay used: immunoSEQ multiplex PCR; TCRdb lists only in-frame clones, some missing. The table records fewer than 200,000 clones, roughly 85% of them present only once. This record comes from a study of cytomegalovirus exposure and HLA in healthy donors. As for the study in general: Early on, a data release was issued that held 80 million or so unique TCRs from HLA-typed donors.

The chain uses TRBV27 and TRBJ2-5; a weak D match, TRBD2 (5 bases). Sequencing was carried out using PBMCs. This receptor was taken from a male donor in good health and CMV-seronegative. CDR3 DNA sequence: TGTGCCAGCAGTTCCTACGGACTGTACCAAGAGACCCAGTACTTC. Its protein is CASSSYGLYQETQYF.